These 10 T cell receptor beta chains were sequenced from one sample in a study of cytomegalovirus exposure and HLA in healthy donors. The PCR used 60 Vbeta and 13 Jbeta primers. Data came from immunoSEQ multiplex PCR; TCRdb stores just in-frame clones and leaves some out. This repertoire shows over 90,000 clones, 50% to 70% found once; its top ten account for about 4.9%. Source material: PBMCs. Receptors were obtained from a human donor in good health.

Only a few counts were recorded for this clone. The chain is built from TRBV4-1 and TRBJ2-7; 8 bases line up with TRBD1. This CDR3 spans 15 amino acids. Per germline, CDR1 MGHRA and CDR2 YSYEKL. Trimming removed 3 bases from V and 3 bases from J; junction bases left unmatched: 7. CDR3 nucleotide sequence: TGCGCCAGCAGCCAGACAGGACAGGGAGACTACGAGCAGTACTTC. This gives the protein CASSQTGQGDYEQYF.

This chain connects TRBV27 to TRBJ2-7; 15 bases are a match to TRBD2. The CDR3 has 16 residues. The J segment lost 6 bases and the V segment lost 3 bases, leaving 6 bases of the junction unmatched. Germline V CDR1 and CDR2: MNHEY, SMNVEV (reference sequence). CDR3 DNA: TGTGCCAGCAGTTTCGGACTAGCGGGAGGGTTAGGCGAGCAGTACTTC. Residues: CASSFGLAGGLGEQYF.

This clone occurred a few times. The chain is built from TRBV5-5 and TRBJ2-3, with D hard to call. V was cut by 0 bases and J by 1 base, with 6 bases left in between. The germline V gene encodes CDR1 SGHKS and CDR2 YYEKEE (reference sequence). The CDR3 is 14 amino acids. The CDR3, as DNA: TGTGCCAGCAGCTTGGACGTAGGCACAGATACGCAGTATTTT. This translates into CASSLDVGTDTQYF. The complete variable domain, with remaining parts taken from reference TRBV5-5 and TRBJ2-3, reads DAGVTQSPTHLIKTRGQQVTLRCSPISGHKSVSWYQQVLGQGPQFIFQYYEKEERGRGNFPDRFSARQFPNYSSELNVNALLLGDSALYLCASSLDVGTDTQYFGPGTRLTVL.

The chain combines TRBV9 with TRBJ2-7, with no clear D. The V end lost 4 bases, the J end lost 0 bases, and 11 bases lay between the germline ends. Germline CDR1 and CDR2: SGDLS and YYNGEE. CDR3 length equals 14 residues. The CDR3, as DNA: TGTGCCAGCAGCCCCCGCCTCAGCTCCTACGAGCAGTACTTC. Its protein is CASSPRLSSYEQYF.

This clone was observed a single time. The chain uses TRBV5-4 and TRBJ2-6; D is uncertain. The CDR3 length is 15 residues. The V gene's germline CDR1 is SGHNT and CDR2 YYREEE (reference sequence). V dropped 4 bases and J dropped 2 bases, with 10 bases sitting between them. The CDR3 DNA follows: TGTGCCAGCAGCCCACCACTGACTGGGGCCAACGTCCTGACTTTC. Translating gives CASSPPLTGANVLTF.

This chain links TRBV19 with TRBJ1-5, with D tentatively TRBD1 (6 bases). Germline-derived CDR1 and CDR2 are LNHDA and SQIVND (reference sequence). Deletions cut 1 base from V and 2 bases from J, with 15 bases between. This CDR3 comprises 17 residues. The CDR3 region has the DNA TGTGCCAGTAGTATAGGTGGTCAGCAGGGGCGCAATCAGCCCCAGCATTTT. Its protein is CASSIGGQQGRNQPQHF.

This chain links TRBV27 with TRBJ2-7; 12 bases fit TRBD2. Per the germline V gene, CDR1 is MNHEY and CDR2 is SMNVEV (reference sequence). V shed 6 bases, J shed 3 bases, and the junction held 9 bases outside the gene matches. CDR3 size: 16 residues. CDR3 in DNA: TGTGCCAGCAGGGCGACTAGCGGGGGATCCTACTACGAGCAGTACTTC. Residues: CASRATSGGSYYEQYF.

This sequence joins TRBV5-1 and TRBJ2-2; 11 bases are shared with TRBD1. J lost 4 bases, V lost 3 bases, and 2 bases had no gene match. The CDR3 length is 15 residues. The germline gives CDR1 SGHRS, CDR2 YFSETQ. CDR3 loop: CASSSGQGATGELFF. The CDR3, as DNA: TGCGCCAGCAGCTCTGGACAGGGGGCCACCGGGGAGCTGTTTTTT.

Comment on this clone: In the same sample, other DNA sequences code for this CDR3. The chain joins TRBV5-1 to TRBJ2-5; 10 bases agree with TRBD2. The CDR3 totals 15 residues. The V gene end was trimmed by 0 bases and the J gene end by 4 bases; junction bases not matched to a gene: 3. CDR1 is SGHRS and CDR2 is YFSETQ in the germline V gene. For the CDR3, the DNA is TGCGCCAGCAGCTTGGCTAGCGGGAGTACAGAGACCCAGTACTTC. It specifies CASSLASGSTETQYF.

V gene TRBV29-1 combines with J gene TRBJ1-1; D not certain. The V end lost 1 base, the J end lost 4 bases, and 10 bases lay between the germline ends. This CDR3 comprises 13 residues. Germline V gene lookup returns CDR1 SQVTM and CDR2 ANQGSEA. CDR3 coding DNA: TGCAGCGTTGAAGGGTCGGGGATCACTGAAGCTTTCTTT. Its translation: CSVEGSGITEAFF. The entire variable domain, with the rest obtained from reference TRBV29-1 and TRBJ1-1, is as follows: SAVISQKPSRDICQRGTSLTIQCQVDSQVTMMFWYRQQPGQSLTLIATANQGSEATYESGFVIDKFPISRPNLTFSTLTVSNMSPEDSSIYLCSVEGSGITEAFFGQGTRLTVV.